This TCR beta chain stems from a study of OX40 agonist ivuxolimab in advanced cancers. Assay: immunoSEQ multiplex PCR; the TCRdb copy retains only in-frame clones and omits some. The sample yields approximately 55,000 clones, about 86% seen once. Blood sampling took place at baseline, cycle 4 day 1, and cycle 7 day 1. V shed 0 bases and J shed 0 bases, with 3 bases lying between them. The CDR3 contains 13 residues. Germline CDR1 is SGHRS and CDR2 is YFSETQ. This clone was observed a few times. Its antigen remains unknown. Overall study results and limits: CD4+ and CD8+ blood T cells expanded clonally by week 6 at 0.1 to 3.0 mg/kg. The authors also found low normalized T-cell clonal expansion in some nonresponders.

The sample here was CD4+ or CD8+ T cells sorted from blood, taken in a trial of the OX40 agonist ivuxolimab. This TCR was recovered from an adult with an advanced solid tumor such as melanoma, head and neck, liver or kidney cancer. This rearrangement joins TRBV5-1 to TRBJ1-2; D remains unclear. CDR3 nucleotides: TGCGCCAGCAGCTTGGATGCTAACTATGGCTACACCTTC. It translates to CASSLDANYGYTF.